There are many counts of the clone carrying this TCR beta chain. The data originate from a study of T-cell reconstitution after alpha-beta-depleted transplantation in children. The length of the CDR3 is 16 residues. CDR1 is MGHDK and CDR2 is SYGVNS in the germline V gene. Trimming took off 0 bases at V and 0 bases at J, with 9 bases between the two ends. This sample's TCRbeta library carried unique molecular identifier barcodes. MiXCR, run by TCRdb on the PCR reads, gives a single entry per CDR3 protein. In the table there are some 590,000 distinct CDR3 sequences, roughly a tenth of which are singletons.

Sequencing used PBMCs from the stem cell graft donor, obtained from the stem cell graft. This chain connects TRBV25-1 to TRBJ2-1, with D unresolved. This receptor was taken from a human donor who donated a stem cell graft to a child with acute myeloid leukemia. For the CDR3, the DNA is TGTGCCAGCAGTGAATACGCCGGTAGCTCCTACAATGAGCAGTTCTTC. Its translation: CASSEYAGSSYNEQFF.